One T cell receptor beta chain is described in this entry. Its cognate antigen has yet to be identified. Per-nucleotide qualities are absent, and no much larger clonotype sits a single base away. This entry is derived from a study of T cell repertoires in cytomegalovirus infection (dated by TCRdb to the late 2010s). About the investigation overall: Recently identified HLA-C-restricted CMV epitopes, whose presentation resists viral immunomodulation, were targeted by peptide stimulations together with well-studied HLA-B-restricted epitopes. Donor HLA type was relevant to the analysis, as public TCR beta signatures indicated carriage of CMV infection together with the matching HLA type.

Study-wide conclusions, independent of this receptor: The ex vivo response was dominated by HLA-C-restricted CMV-specific TCR beta clonotypes, which also provided the single most frequent clonotype in two of eight donors. Cumulative frequency of public TCR beta family members discriminated carriers of CMV infection plus the relevant HLA type in this cohort and an independent 352-donor cohort.

Trimming takes 5 bases from V and 1 base from J, and the germline ends sit 17 bases apart. The CDR3, cysteine through phenylalanine, is 16 amino acids long. Just CDR3 DNA is preserved here, 48 bases in frame from base 1. Via the germline V gene (reference sequence), CDR1 is LNHDA and CDR2 SQIVND. The treatment or condition tag for this specimen amounts to: in vitro stimulation with specific CMV peptide epitopes to enrich CMV-specific T cells. Sequencer: Illumina HiSeq 1500. TCRdb redid the processing of the public reads, applying fastp at Q25 and MiXCR, and retained in-frame beta chains. Rows are unified per CDR3 protein, each entry keeping the most common DNA and genes. Counted in this sample were about 920,000 distinct CDR3 sequences; under 40% of them appeared once. The ten most abundant clones make up 13% of the sample.

The TCR comes from a human donor in good health (CMV status not recorded). Some clones in this sample may be carry-over from other donors' samples. Recombination connected TRBV19 to TRBJ1-1, with TRBD1 as a weak D call on 6 bases. Specimen: cultured CD8+ T cells from PBMCs, collected from culture after CMV antigen stimulation. The CDR3 region reads CASSGLALGQNTEAFF. The nucleotides are TGTGCCAGTAGTGGACTCGCCTTGGGACAGAACACTGAAGCTTTCTTT.